The text below deals with one T cell receptor beta chain. The clone's antigen remains unknown. A commercial ELISA kit detecting HCMV-specific IgG in serum was used to determine HCMV serostatus. Peripheral blood mononuclear cells were isolated from blood by Ficoll density gradient centrifugation. Including cysteine and phenylalanine, the CDR3 has 17 amino acids. The nucleotide record is missing. The CDR1 and CDR2 encoded by the germline V gene are SGHAT and FQNNGV. This sample was included in a study of T cells expressing NK-cell markers (dated by TCRdb to the early 2020s). Background for the entire study: In sorted CD3+CD56+NKG2C+, CD3+CD56+NKG2C- and CD3+CD56-NKG2C+ T-cell subsets from 7 to 9 donors, TCR beta-chain repertoires were profiled. Illumina HiSeq 2000/2500, MiSeq or NextSeq was used to sequence libraries as 2 x 150 bp reads. The eight sequenced donors were randomly selected healthy volunteers, three men and five women. Among the eight sequenced donors, only one was HCMV-seronegative, while the other seven were HCMV-seropositive. Results and caveats for the whole study, not just this receptor: It remained unclear whether the expanded NKG2C-expressing T cell clones were specific for HCMV antigens. Those dominant clonotypes were again the most abundant among CD3+CD56-NKG2C+ cells in several donors, at about 25-65%. For several donors, the dominant CD3+CD56+NKG2C+ clonotypes were among the top 10 CD8+ clonotypes and accounted for about 1.0-8% of CD8+ T cells.

TCRdb shows the sequencer as Illumina HiSeq 2000. 5'RACE template switching, by which a universal primer site and unique molecular identifiers were added, was used to make TCR beta cDNA libraries. cDNA synthesis was primed from the TCR beta constant segment, followed by two successive PCR amplification steps. Regarding the original processing steps: MIGEC was used to demultiplex reads and group the reads by UMI, and MiTCR was used to assemble and quantify clonotypes. To remove erroneous sequences, TCR cDNA sequences were retained only when supported by two or more reads. The tcR package was used for downstream repertoire analysis, with clonotypes matched between fractions based on CDR3 nucleotide sequence plus V segment. Antigen specificity was annotated against VDJdb with VDJmatch, allowing one amino acid substitution in CDR3. TCRdb reprocessed the reads, so every CDR3 protein sequence counts as one entry and DNA is not shown. Clone size and V and J calls follow TCRdb, not the original study. The sample's table lists a count of about 400,000 distinct CDR3 sequences. The ten largest clones take up about 10% of the sample.

The origin of this receptor is a woman aged 45-65 years in good health. Donor details come from another sample of the same person, matched by shared clones. This chain joins TRBV11-2 to TRBJ2-2. Material: blood T cells: a sorted CD56 or NKG2C T cell subset, CD4+ or CD8+ T cells, or bulk PBMC T cells (not recorded which). The CDR3 here reads CASSPPRWRTNTGELFF.